One and the same sample provided the 19 T cell receptor beta chains below, sequenced in a study of regulatory T cells in long-lasting Graves disease. The time point: newly diagnosed GD, antithyroid drugs for less than 3 months. The authors made the TCR library using RNA they extracted from PBMCs. CDR3 regions were amplified by Arm-PCR using iRepertoire HTBI primers to build TCR beta libraries. TCRdb fed the multiplex PCR reads into MiXCR, producing one record per CDR3 protein. The sample shows roughly 400,000 distinct CDR3 sequences, 16% of them seen only once. The same specimen was also included in a second study, on T cells in Graves' hyperthyroidism and ophthalmopathy.

This specimen consisted of peripheral blood mononuclear cells (PBMCs), obtained at new diagnosis, from a patient treated with antithyroid drugs. These receptors were obtained from a woman in her late teens or twenties with Graves disease.

The CDR3 nucleotides are TGTGCCTGGACCGAAGGAGGGGTGGAAACTGAAGCTTTCTTT. Protein sequence: CAWTEGGVETEAFF. The V and J genes are TRBV30 and TRBJ1-1; D is perhaps TRBD1 (5 bases). Trimming shortened V by 4 bases and J by 5 bases, and 17 bases separated the two germline ends. The CDR3 runs 14 residues. CDR1 is GTSNPN, CDR2 SVGIG, per germline (reference sequence).

This clonotype came up a few times. V gene TRBV30 combines with J gene TRBJ2-1, with TRBD2 matching over 11 bases. V lost 2 bases and J lost 6; bases outside the gene matches: 3. The germline CDR1 and CDR2 sequences are GTSNPN and SVGIG (reference sequence). This CDR3 is built from 14 residues. The CDR3 DNA reads as TGTGCCTGGAGTTTACTAGCGGGAGTCAATGAGCAGTTCTTC. Amino acids: CAWSLLAGVNEQFF.

This clonotype was counted at least ten times. V usage is TRBV5-1 and J usage is TRBJ2-7; D may be TRBD2 (6 bases). CDR3 length equals 16 residues. Deletions cut 0 bases from V and 1 base from J, with 14 bases between. Germline V gives CDR1 SGHRS, CDR2 YFSETQ. CDR3 region: CASSLVFGGSSYEQYF. CDR3 nucleotides: TGCGCCAGCAGCTTGGTATTCGGGGGTAGTTCCTACGAGCAGTACTTC.

Ten or more counts support this clonotype. The chain uses TRBV18 and TRBJ2-1; tentative D call: TRBD2 (5 bases). The J call may be faulty, since TRBJ2-5 better matches the DNA end. The CDR3 has 14 residues. CDR1 and CDR2 from the germline V gene are KGHSH and LQKENI. CDR3 DNA sequence: TGTGCCAGCTCACCTACCAGAGGGCAGGAGACCCAGTACTTC. It yields the protein CASSPTRGQETQYF.

This clonotype showed up many times. The chain links TRBV27 to TRBJ2-1; the D is unclear. The germline gives CDR1 MNHEY, CDR2 SMNVEV (reference sequence). The CDR3 spans 13 residues. V lost 2 bases and J lost 2, with 4 bases in between. In DNA form, the CDR3 reads TGTGCCAGCAGTTTAAGGCCCTACAATGAGCAGTTCTTC. It codes for CASSLRPYNEQFF.

CDR3 loop: CASSPPIRPYTGELFF. In DNA, the CDR3 is TGTGCCAGCAGCCCCCCCATTAGGCCATACACCGGGGAGCTGTTTTTT. This chain joins TRBV11-3 and TRBJ2-2; D remains unclear. Trimming pared 5 bases from V and 3 bases from J, leaving 16 bases between. Germline CDR1 reads SGHNT; CDR2 reads YENEEA. The CDR3 sequence is 16 residues long.

This clonotype was seen many times. The chain couples TRBV7-2 to TRBJ2-5; 9 positions agree with TRBD1. This CDR3 contains 14 residues. V shed 5 bases and J 5 bases; nucleotides not matched to a gene: 6. Germline V CDR1 and CDR2: SGHTA, FQGNSA. In DNA form, the CDR3 reads TGTGCCAGCAGCCTACAGGGGGCGCGGGAGACCCAGTACTTC. Protein: CASSLQGARETQYF.

Notes on this clonotype: This may stem from a read error, because a much larger clone lies one nucleotide away. V is TRBV12-3 or TRBV12-4 and J is TRBJ1-2; no firm D call. V was clipped by 0 bases and J by 5 bases, with 10 bases between them. CDR3 size: 14 residues. CDR3 amino acids: CASSLALGGYGYTF. Written as DNA, the CDR3 is TGTGCCAGCAGTTTAGCCTTGGGAGGTTATGGCTACACCTTC.

This clonotype was observed at least ten times. V and J are TRBV28 and TRBJ1-2; D is unclear. Trimming took 8 bases from V and 6 from J, leaving 25 bases between them. The length of the CDR3 is 16 residues. Looked up from germline, CDR1 is MDHEN and CDR2 is SYDVKM. CDR3: CASEPPPPGKTNGYTF. The DNA for the CDR3 is TGTGCCAGCGAACCCCCCCCCCCGGGGAAAACGAATGGCTACACCTTC.

With respect to this clonotype: This could be a read error, since a much larger clone is one nucleotide away. This rearrangement joins TRBV12-3 or TRBV12-4 to TRBJ1-1, with D perhaps matching TRBD1 (6 bases). CDR3 length: 14 amino acids. Trimming shortened V by 5 bases and J by 3 bases, and 13 bases separated the two germline ends. The CDR3 spells CASSATGMDTEAFF. For the CDR3, the DNA is TGTGCCAGCAGTGCTACAGGGATGGACACTGAAGCTTTCTTT.

Many counts were recorded for this clonotype. Written as DNA, the CDR3 is TGTGCCAGCAGTGAAGAGACCCAGTACTTC. It specifies CASSEETQYF. This rearrangement joins TRBV2 to TRBJ2-5; unclear D gene. V was pared by 1 base and J by 6 bases, with 0 bases between. This CDR3 contains 10 residues. Per the germline V gene, CDR1 is SNHLY and CDR2 is FYNNEI. The full variable domain, completed using reference TRBV2 and TRBJ2-5, is EPEVTQTPSHQVTQMGQEVILRCVPISNHLYFYWYRQILGQKVEFLVSFYNNEISEKSEIFDDQFSVERPDGSNFTLKIRSTKLEDSAMYFCASSEETQYFGPGTRLLVL.

Worth noting for this clonotype: A far larger clone lies a single base away; this is likely a read error. The rearrangement joins TRBV7-3 to TRBJ2-1; TRBD2 matches 12 bases. CDR1 and CDR2 (germline): SGHTA, FQGTGA. This CDR3 region has 17 residues. CDR3 nucleotides: TGTGCCAGCAGCTTGGGAGTGCTAGCGGGGGGGCGGAATGAGCGGTTCTTC. This encodes CASSLGVLAGGRNERFF.

This clonotype was seen a few times. The V call is TRBV7-2, the J call TRBJ2-1; 13 nucleotides agree with TRBD2. V lost 10 bases and J lost 10; bases outside the gene matches: 10. CDR1 and CDR2 from the germline V gene are SGHTA and FQGNSA. The CDR3 spans 14 residues. The CDR3 DNA reads TGTGCCACCGGGACTAGCGGGACCAGGGGGGAGCAGTTCTTC. Translating gives CATGTSGTRGEQFF.

Comment on this clonotype: This may arise from a read error, as a much more abundant clone is one base away. This chain uses TRBV30 with TRBJ2-2, with D perhaps matching TRBD2 (5 bases). This CDR3 is 13 amino acids long. Germline CDR1 GTSNPN, CDR2 SVGIG (reference sequence). CDR3 nucleotides: TGTGCCTGGAGTCTACAGAACACCGGGGAGCCGTTTTTT. It codes for CAWSLQNTGEPFF.

The rearrangement uses TRBV20-1 and TRBJ2-7, with a possible D match to TRBD2 (6 bases). This CDR3 contains 13 residues. The V gene lost 5 bases and the J gene lost 3 bases, with 14 bases spanning the gap. The germline gives CDR1 DFQATT, CDR2 SNEGSKA (reference sequence). CDR3 protein: CSAPPVEGYEQYF. The CDR3 DNA is TGCAGTGCTCCCCCGGTGGAGGGCTACGAGCAGTACTTC.

This clonotype has just a few counts. This chain links TRBV9 with TRBJ2-1, with 7 bases that match TRBD1. The V gene's germline CDR1 is SGDLS and CDR2 YYNGEE. The CDR3 consists of 15 residues. The V segment lost 4 bases and the J segment 2 bases; nucleotides outside the gene matches: 6. CDR3 coding DNA: TGTGCCAGCAGCTCGACAGGGAGAACCTACAATGAGCAGTTCTTC. It encodes CASSSTGRTYNEQFF.

This clonotype was detected many times. The rearrangement joins TRBV11-2 to TRBJ2-6, with a possible D match to TRBD2 (5 bases). Trimming took 5 bases from V and 1 from J, leaving 15 bases between them. Germline CDR1 and CDR2: SGHAT and FQNNGV. The CDR3 contains 17 residues. The chain's CDR3 is CASSPLRGQSGANVLTF. The CDR3 coding sequence is TGTGCCAGCAGCCCTTTGCGCGGGCAGTCTGGGGCCAACGTCCTGACTTTC.

This clonotype was detected many times. The rearrangement joins TRBV11-2 to TRBJ2-2, with TRBD2 matching over 10 bases. CDR3 length: 17 residues. Germline loops: CDR1 SGHAT, CDR2 FQNNGV. Germline trimming cut 5 bases from V and 4 bases from J; bases unmatched to any gene: 10. This CDR3 is CASSPWASGSPTGELFF. CDR3 DNA: TGTGCCAGCAGCCCCTGGGCTAGCGGGAGTCCCACCGGGGAGCTGTTTTTT.

This clonotype has more than one count but fewer than ten. The rearrangement uses TRBV30 and TRBJ1-2; D not certain. The CDR3 has 13 residues. The germline V and J ends were trimmed by 0 bases and 8 bases, with 13 bases remaining between them. CDR1 and CDR2 from the germline V gene are GTSNPN and SVGIG (reference sequence). The CDR3 reads CAWSVASTLGYTF. DNA of the CDR3: TGTGCCTGGAGTGTGGCCTCCACGCTAGGCTACACCTTC.